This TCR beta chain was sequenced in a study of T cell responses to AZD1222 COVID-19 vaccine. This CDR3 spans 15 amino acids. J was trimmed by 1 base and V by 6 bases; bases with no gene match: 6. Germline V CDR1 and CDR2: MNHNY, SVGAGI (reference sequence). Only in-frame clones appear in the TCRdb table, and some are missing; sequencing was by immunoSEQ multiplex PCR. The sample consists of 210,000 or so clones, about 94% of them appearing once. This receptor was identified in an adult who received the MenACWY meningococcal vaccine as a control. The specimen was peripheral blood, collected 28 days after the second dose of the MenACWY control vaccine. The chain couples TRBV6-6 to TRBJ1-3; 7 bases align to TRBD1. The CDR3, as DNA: TGTGCCAGCAGACGGACAGGTGATTCTGGAAACACCATATATTTT. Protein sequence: CASRRTGDSGNTIYF.